The clone carrying this TCR beta chain was seen ten or more times. The target antigen is unknown. This sample stems from a study of neurological immune-mediated disorders. About the research overall: Within the group of about 35 multiple sclerosis patients, around 30 were relapsing-remitting, while 3 were secondary progressive.

Regarding the study as a whole: HTLV-1-associated myelopathy had the most TCR clonal expansion, while multiple sclerosis had the least, a level that fell below healthy controls. No CDR3 amino acid sequences were shared by expanded clones across subjects, suggesting private repertoires in all groups.

The length of the CDR3 is 12 residues. Trimming removed 5 bases at V and 3 bases at J, with 8 bases between. By 5'RACE with 10-nucleotide random UMIs, the cDNA was made. TCRdb re-derived calls from the 5' RACE reads in MiXCR, one entry per CDR3 protein. Among 25,000 to 35,000 distinct CDR3 sequences, about 1.6% were seen once, and the ten largest hold 7.5% to 10%. The clonotype originates from a woman under 40 with multiple sclerosis. Source material: PBMCs. The V and J genes are TRBV12-3 or TRBV12-4 and TRBJ2-7, with D maybe TRBD1 (6 bases). The CDR3 here is CASSTGFYEQYF. The CDR3 nucleotides read TGTGCCAGCAGTACAGGGTTCTACGAGCAGTACTTC.